This entry is about one T cell receptor beta chain. From germline, CDR1 is MDHEN and CDR2 SYDVKM. The V segment lost 8 bases and the J segment 4 bases; nucleotides outside the gene matches: 8. The CDR3 extends over 14 amino acids. The table came from immunoSEQ multiplex PCR; TCRdb's copy has only in-frame clones and leaves some out. The sample yields fewer than 20,000 clones, roughly 87% seen once. This sample was included in a study of OX40 agonist ivuxolimab in advanced cancers. For the study at large: Recorded diagnoses for dose-escalation patients were hepatocellular carcinoma, melanoma, renal cell or head and neck cancer.

This TCR was recovered from an adult with an advanced solid tumor such as melanoma, head and neck, liver or kidney cancer. The chain carries TRBV28 and TRBJ2-1; the match to TRBD1 covers 7 bases. Material: CD4+ or CD8+ T cells sorted from blood, obtained in a trial of the OX40 agonist ivuxolimab. Written as DNA, the CDR3 is TGTGCCAGCCATCGACAGGGAAGATACAATGAGCAGTTCTTC. Translation gives CASHRQGRYNEQFF.